This T cell receptor beta chain comes out of a study of blood T cells in healthy people across ages. Per the germline V gene, CDR1 is DFQATT and CDR2 is SNEGSKA (reference sequence). The CDR3 is 13 residues long. Study-level points and caveats: A roughly linear fall in TCR beta diversity per million T cells was seen with increasing age.

Of note for this clonotype: The antigen remains undetermined. At one end the junction does not follow the germline gene, possibly because of a read error.

A second PCR, run for roughly 7 to 11 cycles, used a sample-barcoded 5' primer plus a J-beta primer mix. From the 5' RACE reads, TCRdb called clonotypes with MiXCR, one entry per CDR3 protein. The table lists about 670,000 distinct CDR3 sequences, approximately 52% of them singletons. This chain links TRBV20-1 with TRBJ2-5; 9 positions agree with TRBD1. The end of the DNA is better explained by TRBJ2-7, so the J call may be wrong. The sequence was collected from a woman aged 80 or older in good health. Sequenced sample: blood. The CDR3 is CSAKGTGFNEQYF. The CDR3 bases are TGCAGCGCTAAGGGGACAGGGTTTAACGAGCAGTACTTC.